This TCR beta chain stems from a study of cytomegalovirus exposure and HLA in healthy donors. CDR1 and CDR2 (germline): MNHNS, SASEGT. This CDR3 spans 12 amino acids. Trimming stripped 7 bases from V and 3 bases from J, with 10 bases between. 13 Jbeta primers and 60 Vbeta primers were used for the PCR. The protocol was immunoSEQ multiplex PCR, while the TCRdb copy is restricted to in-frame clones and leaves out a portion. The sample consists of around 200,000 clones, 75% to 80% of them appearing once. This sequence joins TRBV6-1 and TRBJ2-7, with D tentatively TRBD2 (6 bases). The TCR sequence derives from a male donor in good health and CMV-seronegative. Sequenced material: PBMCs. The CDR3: CASTGTLYEQYF. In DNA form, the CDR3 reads TGTGCCAGCACCGGGACTCTCTACGAGCAGTACTTC.